This TCR beta chain was captured by sequencing in a study of T cell repertoires in cytomegalovirus infection. The V gene end was trimmed by 0 bases and the J gene end by 3 bases; junction bases not matched to a gene: 3. Germline V lookup: CDR1 KGHDR, CDR2 SFDVKD. The CDR3 runs to 16 residues. TCRdb itself ran the reads through MiXCR, one entry per CDR3 protein. The table includes 450,000 to 550,000 distinct CDR3 sequences, 15% to 20% detected once. Note on this clonotype: Antigen specificity is unknown.

Whole-study findings and limits: CMV-specific HLA-C-restricted TCR beta clonotypes dominated the ex vivo response.

This sequence originates from a human donor in good health (CMV status not recorded). Some clones in this sample may be carry-over from other donors' samples. The rearrangement uses TRBV24-1 and TRBJ2-3; TRBD1 matches 9 bases. Material: CD8+ T cells from PBMCs. The CDR3 region is CATSDLPGQGTDTQYF. The CDR3 coding sequence is TGTGCCACCAGTGATTTGCCGGGACAGGGAACAGATACGCAGTATTTT.